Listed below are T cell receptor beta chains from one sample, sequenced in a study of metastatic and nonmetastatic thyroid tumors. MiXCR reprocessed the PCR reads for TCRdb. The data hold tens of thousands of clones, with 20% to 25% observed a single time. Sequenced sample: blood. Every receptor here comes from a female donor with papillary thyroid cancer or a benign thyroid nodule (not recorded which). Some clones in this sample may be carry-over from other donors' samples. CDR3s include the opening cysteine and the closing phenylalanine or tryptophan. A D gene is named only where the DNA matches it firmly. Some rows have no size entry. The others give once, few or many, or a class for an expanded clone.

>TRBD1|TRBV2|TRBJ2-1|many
TGTGCCAGACAGGCTACAGGGGGCAATGAGCAGTTCTTC
CARQATGGNEQFF
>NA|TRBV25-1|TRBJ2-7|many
TGTGCCAGCAGGCAGACAGGCTACGAGCAGTACTTC
CASRQTGYEQYF
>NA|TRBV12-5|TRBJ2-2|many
TGTGCTAGTGGCCGTCTGTCTTCCGGGTCGAACACCGGGGAGCTGTTTTTT
CASGRLSSGSNTGELFF
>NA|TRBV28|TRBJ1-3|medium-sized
TGTGCCAGCAAAGGCGCGGGGAGGGACTTAGGAAACACCATATATTTT
CASKGAGRDLGNTIYF
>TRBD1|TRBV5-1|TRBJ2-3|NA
TGCGCTATCAGTCCGGGGACAGCCGACACAGATACGCAGTATTTT
CAISPGTADTDTQYF
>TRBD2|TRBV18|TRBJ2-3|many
TGTGCCAGCTCATCTCGTAGCGGGACAGATACGCAGTATTTT
CASSSRSGTDTQYF
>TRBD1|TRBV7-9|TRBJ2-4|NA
TGTGCCAGCAGCTTGGGGCAGGGGGTAGCCAAAAACATTCAGTACTTC
CASSLGQGVAKNIQYF
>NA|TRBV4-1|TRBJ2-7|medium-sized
TGCGCCAGCAGCCAAGAAACAGTTTCTACCTACGAGCAGTACTTC
CASSQETVSTYEQYF
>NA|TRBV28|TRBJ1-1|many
TGTGCCAGCAGTTTGTCAGGGGTGAACACTGAAGCTTTCTTT
CASSLSGVNTEAFF
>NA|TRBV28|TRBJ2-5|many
TGTGCCAGCAGTTTATATGCCCTGGAGAGGCAAGAGACCCAGTACTTC
CASSLYALERQETQYF
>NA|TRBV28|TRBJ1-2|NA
TGTGCCAGCAGTTTAGGGGGTACATATGGAGGCATCTATGGCTACACCTTC
CASSLGGTYGGIYGYTF
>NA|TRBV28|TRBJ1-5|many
TGTGCCAGCTCGATTAGCAATCAGCCCCAGCATTTT
CASSISNQPQHF
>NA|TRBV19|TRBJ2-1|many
TGTGCCAGTAGTATCGTGGAGCGATGGAATGAGCAGTTCTTC
CASSIVERWNEQFF
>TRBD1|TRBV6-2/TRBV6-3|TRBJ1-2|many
TGTGCCAGCAGCCCCTCCTCAGGGGGGCGGAATGGCTACACCTTC
CASSPSSGGRNGYTF
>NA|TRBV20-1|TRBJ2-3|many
TGCAGTGCTAGACCCGAAACAAGTTACACAGATACGCAGTATTTT
CSARPETSYTDTQYF
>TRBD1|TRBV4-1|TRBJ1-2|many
TGCGCCAGCAGCCAACTGGCCGGGACAGGGGTCTATGGCTACACCTTC
CASSQLAGTGVYGYTF
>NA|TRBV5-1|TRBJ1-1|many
TGCGCCAGCAGCTTCGAGGGGCTGGGGACTGAAGCTTTCTTT
CASSFEGLGTEAFF
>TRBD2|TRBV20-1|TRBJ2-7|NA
TGCAGCGCTCGACAAGGGACTAGCCTAGGCGAGCAGTACTTC
CSARQGTSLGEQYF
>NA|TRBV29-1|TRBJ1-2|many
TGCAGCGTTGCGCAGAACTATGGCTACACCTTC
CSVAQNYGYTF
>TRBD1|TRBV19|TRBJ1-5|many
TGTGCCAGTAGATTGGGACAGTCGTTTATGCCCCAGCATTTT
CASRLGQSFMPQHF
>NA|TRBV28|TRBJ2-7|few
TGTGCCAGCAGCTGGGGTTCCCCCGAGCAGTACTTC
CASSWGSPEQYF
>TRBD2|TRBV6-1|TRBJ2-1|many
TGTGCCAGCTCGCTAGCGGGAGTGGGTGAGCAGTTCTTC
CASSLAGVGEQFF
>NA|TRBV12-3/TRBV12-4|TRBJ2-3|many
TGTGCCAGCAGTTTTCAAGATACGCAGTATTTT
CASSFQDTQYF
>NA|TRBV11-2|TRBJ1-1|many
TGTGCCAGCAGCTTAGCTTCGGGGGACACTGAAGCTTTCTTT
CASSLASGDTEAFF
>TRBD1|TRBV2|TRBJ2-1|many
TGTGCCAGTCAGGGCAACAGGGGGCGAGTTCATGAGCAGTTCTTC
CASQGNRGRVHEQFF
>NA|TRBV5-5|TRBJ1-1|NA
TGTGCCAGCACCCGGACGGAGAACACTGAAGCTTTCTTT
CASTRTENTEAFF
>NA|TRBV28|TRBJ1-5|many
TGTGCCAGCAGTTTAGGCGAGCACTATAGCAATCAGCCCCAGCATTTT
CASSLGEHYSNQPQHF
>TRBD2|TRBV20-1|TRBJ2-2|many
TGCAGTGCTAGAGTGACTAGCGGGAGGGCCGGGGAGCTGTTTTTT
CSARVTSGRAGELFF